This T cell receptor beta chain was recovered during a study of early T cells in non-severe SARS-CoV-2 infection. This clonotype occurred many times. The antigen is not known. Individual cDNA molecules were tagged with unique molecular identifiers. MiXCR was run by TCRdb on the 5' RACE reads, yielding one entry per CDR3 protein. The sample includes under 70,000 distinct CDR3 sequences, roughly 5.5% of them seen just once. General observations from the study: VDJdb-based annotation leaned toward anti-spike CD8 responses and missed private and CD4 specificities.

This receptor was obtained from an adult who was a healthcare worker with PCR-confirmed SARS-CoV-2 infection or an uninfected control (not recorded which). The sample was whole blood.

The CDR3 sequence is CASSAYNEQFF. The CDR3 DNA reads as TGTGCCAGCAGCGCTTACAATGAGCAGTTCTTC. The rearrangement links TRBV14 to TRBJ2-1; no clear D. The CDR3 is 11 amino acids. Per germline, CDR1 SGHDN and CDR2 FVKESK. V was trimmed by 5 bases and J by 4 bases, leaving 3 bases between them.